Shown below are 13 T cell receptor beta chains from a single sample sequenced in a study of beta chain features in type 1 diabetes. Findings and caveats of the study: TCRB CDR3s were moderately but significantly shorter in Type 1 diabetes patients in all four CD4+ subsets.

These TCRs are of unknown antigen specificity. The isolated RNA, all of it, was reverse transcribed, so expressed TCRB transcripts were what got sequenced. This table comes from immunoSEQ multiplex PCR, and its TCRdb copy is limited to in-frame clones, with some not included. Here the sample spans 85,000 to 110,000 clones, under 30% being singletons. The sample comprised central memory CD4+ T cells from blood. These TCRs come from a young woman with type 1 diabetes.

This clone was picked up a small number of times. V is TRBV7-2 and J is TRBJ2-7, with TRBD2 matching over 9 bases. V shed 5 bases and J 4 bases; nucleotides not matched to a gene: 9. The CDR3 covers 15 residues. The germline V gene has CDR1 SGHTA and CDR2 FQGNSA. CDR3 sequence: CASSDPSSGIYEQYV. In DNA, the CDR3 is TGTGCCAGCAGCGATCCTTCTAGCGGGATTTACGAGCAGTACGTC.

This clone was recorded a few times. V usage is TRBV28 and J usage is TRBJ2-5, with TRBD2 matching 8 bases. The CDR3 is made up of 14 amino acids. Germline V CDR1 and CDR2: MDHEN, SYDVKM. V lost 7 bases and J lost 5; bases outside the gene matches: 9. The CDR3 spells CASTLRGGWETQYF. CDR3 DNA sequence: TGTGCCAGCACCCTTCGGGGGGGCTGGGAGACCCAGTACTTC.

The CDR3 nucleotides read TGCGCCAGCAGCCAAGCCGGGACAAGCAATCAGCCCCAGCATTTT. It specifies CASSQAGTSNQPQHF. The chain employs TRBV5-1 and TRBJ1-5; D possibly corresponds to TRBD1 (6 bases). V gave up 4 bases and J gave up 1 base, with 12 bases separating them. In germline, CDR1 is SGHRS, CDR2 YFSETQ. The CDR3 is 15 amino acids.

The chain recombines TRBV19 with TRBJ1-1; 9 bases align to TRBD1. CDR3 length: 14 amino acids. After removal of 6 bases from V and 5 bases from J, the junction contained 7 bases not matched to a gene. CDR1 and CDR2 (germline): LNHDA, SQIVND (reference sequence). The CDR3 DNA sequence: TGTGCCAGTAGACAGGGGGCGGCGGGAACTGAAGCTTTCTTT. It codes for CASRQGAAGTEAFF.

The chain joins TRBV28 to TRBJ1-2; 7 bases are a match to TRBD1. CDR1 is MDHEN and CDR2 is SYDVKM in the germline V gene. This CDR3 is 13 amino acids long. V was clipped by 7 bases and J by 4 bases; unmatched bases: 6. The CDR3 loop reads CASTSGQSYGYTF. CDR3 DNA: TGTGCCAGCACCTCGGGACAGAGCTATGGCTACACCTTC.

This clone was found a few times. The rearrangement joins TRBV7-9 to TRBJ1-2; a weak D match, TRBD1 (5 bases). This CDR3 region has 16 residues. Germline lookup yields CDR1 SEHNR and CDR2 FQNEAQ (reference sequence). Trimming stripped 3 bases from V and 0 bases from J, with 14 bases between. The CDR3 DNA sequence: TGTGCCAGCAGCTTCTGGGGCGGGAAAGCTAACTATGGCTACACCTTC. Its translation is CASSFWGGKANYGYTF.

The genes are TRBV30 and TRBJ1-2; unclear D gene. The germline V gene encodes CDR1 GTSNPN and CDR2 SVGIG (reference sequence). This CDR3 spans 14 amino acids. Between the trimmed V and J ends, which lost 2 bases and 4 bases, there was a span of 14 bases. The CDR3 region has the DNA TGTGCCTGGAGTTCCAGTTCGATCAGCTATGGCTACACCTTC. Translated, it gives CAWSSSSISYGYTF.

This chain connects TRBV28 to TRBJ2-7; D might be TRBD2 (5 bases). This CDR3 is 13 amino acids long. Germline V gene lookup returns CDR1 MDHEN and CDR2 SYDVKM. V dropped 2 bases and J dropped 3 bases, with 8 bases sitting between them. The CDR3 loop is CASSLDGGYEQYF. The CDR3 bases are TGTGCCAGCAGTTTAGACGGAGGCTACGAGCAGTACTTC.

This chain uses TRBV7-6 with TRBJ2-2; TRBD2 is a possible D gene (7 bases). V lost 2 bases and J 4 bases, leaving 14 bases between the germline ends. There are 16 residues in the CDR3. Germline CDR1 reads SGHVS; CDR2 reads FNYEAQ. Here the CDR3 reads CASSLSRGAFTGELFF. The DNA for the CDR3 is TGTGCCAGCAGCTTAAGCCGGGGGGCCTTCACCGGGGAGCTGTTTTTT.

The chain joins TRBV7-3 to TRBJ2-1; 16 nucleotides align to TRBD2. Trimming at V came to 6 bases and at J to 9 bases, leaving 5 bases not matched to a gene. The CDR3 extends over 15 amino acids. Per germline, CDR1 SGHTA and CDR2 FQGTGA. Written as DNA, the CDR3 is TGTGCCAGCAGTCCAGGGACTAGCGGGAGGGGTGAGCAGTTCTTC. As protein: CASSPGTSGRGEQFF.

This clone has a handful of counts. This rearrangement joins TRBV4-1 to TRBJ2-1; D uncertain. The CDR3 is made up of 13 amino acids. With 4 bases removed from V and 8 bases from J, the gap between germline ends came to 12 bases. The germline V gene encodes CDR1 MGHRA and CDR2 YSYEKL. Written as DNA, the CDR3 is TGCGCCAGCAGCCTCACCCTGGGCGATGAGCAGTTCTTC. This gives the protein CASSLTLGDEQFF.

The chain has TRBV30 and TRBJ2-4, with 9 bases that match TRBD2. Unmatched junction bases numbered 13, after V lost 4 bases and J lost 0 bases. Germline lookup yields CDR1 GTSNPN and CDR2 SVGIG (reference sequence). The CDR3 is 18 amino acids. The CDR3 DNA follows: TGTGCCTGGACATGGCGCGGGAGGGCCTTTGGAGCCAAAAACATTCAGTACTTC. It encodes CAWTWRGRAFGAKNIQYF.

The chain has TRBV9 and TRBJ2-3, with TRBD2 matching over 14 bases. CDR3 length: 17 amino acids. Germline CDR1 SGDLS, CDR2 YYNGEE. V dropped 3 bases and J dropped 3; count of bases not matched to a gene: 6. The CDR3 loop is CASSAGTSGSLTDTQYF. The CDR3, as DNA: TGTGCCAGCAGCGCCGGGACTAGCGGGAGTTTAACAGATACGCAGTATTTT. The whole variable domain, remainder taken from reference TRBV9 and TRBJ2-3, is DSGVTQTPKHLITATGQRVTLRCSPRSGDLSVYWYQQSLDQGLQFLIQYYNGEERAKGNILERFSAQQFPDLHSELNLSSLELGDSALYFCASSAGTSGSLTDTQYFGPGTRLTVL.